By sample fraction, the clone carrying this T cell receptor (beta chain) is medium-sized (0.01 to 0.1%). The antigen is unknown. Time point here: longitudinal time-point 2. Maryland, USA blood bank volunteers served as healthy controls. These data are taken from a study of neurological immune-mediated disorders. General study results and limits: None of the CDR3 amino acid sequences found in expanded clones was shared across subjects. This suggests that the TCR-beta repertoires were private in all groups. Patients with HTLV-1-associated myelopathy showed the most TCR clonal expansion. Those with multiple sclerosis showed the least, falling below healthy controls.

The V gene lost 8 bases and the J gene lost 1 base, with 12 bases spanning the gap. The CDR3 spans 14 residues. The authors made cDNA by 5'RACE with 10-nucleotide random UMIs. TCRdb re-called the 5' RACE reads with MiXCR, one entry per CDR3 protein. This table has fewer than 40,000 distinct CDR3 sequences, about an eighth appearing once. Sequencing was done on a sample of PBMCs. This sequence joins TRBV12-3 or TRBV12-4 and TRBJ2-1; possibly TRBD2 for D (6 bases). The receptor's source is a middle-aged woman in good health. CDR3 sequence: CASSRGGSYNEQFF. The CDR3 bases are TGTGCCAGCTCCCGAGGAGGGTCCTACAATGAGCAGTTCTTC.